This TCR beta chain was sequenced for a study of cytomegalovirus exposure and HLA in healthy donors. General study results and limits: Analysis was carried out at a later point, and it linked a missense DCLRE1C variant to TCR beta V- and J-gene trimming.

The PCR employed 60 Vbeta primers together with 13 Jbeta primers. Generated by immunoSEQ multiplex PCR, the TCRdb table keeps only in-frame clones and is missing some. In total, the table holds 65,000 to 90,000 clones. With respect to this clone: The antigen is not known.

Trimming took 0 bases from V and 6 from J, leaving 17 bases between them. Germline V gene lookup returns CDR1 MGHRA and CDR2 YSYEKL. The CDR3 is 16 amino acids. Specimen: PBMCs. This receptor was taken from a middle-aged man in good health and CMV-seronegative. This chain links TRBV4-1 with TRBJ1-2, with D uncertain. In DNA, the CDR3 is TGCGCCAGCAGCCAAGATCGGGAAAGAAGGCGAAATGGCTACACCTTC. This encodes CASSQDRERRRNGYTF.